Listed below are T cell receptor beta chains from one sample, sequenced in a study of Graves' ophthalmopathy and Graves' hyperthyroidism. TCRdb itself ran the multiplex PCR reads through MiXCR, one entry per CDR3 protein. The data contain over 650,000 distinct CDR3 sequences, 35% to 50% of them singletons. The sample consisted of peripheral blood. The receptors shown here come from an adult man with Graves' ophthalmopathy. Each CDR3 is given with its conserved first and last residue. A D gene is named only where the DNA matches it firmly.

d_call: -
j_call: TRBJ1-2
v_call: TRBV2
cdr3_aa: CASSLRGYNGYTF

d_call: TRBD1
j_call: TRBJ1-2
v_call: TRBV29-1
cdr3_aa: CSVLNRGSPYGYTF

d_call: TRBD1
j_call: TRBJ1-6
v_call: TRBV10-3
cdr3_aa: CAISESTGAPSPLHF

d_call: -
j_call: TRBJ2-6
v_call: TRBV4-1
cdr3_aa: CASSQERGTGANVLTF

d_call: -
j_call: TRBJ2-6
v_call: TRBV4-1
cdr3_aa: CASSQGAVYSGANVLTF

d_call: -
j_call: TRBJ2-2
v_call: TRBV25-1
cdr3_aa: CASSRSNLNTGELFF

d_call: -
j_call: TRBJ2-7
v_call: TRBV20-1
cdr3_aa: CSARDSVIRRDEQYF

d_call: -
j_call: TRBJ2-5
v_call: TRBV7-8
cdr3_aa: CASSFARRETQYF

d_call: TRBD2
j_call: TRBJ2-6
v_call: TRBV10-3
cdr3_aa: CAISESAGGFPRDLSGANVLTF

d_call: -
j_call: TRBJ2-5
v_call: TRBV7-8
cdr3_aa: CASSHTGLQETQYF

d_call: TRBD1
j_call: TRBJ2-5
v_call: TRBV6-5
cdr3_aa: CASSGDRGGGSQYF

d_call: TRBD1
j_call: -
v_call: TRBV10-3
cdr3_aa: CASSYTEQGAGNEQYF

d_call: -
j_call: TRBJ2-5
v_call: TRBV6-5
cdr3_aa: CASSYSVGQETQYF

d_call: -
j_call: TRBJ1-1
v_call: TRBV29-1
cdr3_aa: CSGGTAAFF

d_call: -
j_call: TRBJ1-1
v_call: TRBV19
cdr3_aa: CASTQRGAWAGGTEAFF

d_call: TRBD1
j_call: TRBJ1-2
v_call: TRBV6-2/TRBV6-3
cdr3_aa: CASRAGTGNYGCTF

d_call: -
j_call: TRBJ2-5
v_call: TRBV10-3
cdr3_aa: CAISPSRDRETQYF

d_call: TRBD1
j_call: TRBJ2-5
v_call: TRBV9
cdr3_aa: CASSVEGAETQYF

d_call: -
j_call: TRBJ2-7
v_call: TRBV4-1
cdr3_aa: CASSQAYRTYEQYF

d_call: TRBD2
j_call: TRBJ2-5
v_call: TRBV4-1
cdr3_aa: CASSQVVGGLAGGKQETQYF

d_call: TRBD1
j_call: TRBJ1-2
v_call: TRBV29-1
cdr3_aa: CSYLGQATAGYTF

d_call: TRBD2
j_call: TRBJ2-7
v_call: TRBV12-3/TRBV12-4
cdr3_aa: CASSLSAGGSYEQYF

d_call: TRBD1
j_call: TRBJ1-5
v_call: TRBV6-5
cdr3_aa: CASSLRDRHQPQHF

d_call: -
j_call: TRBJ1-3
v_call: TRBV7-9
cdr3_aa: CASGLSRVGGNTIYF

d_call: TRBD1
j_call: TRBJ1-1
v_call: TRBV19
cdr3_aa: CASSGQGF

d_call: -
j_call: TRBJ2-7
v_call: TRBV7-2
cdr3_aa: CASSPGTPTYEQYF

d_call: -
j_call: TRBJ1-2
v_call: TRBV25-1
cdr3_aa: CASSLVAGGNTF

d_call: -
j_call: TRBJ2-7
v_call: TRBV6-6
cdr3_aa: CASSSLTGAYEQYF

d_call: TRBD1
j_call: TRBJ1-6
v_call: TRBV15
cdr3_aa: CATSRDAGQDYNSPLHF

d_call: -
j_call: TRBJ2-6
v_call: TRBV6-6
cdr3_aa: CASSYHGQGGGANVLTF

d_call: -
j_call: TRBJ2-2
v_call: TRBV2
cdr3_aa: CASSSQTGELFF

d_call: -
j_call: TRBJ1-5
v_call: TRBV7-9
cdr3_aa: CASSYPKSRYSNQPQHF

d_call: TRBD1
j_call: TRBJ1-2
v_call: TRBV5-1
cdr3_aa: CASSSRGESLGQGSYGYTF

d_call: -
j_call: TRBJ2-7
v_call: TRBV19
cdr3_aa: CASRTRGGAYEQYF

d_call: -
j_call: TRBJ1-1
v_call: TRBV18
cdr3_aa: CASSPTATEAFF

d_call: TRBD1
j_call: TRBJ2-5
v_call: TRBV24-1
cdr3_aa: CATSDRTGAQETQYF

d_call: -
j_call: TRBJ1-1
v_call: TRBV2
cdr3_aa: CASSESGQQNTEAFF

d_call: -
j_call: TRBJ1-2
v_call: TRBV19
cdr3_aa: CASSGTIYGYTF

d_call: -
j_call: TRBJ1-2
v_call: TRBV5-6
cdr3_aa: CASSRDTTRGAYGYTF

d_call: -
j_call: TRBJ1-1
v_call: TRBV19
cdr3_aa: CASSPAVSYEAFF

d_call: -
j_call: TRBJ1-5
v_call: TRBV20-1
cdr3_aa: CSAGQGVQPQHF

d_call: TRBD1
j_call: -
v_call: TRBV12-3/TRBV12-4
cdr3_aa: CASSLGTGPSAQFF

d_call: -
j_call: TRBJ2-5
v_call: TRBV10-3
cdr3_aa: CAIRAGEFQETQYF

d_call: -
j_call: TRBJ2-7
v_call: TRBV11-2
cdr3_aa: CASSLFGDLGAADYEQYF

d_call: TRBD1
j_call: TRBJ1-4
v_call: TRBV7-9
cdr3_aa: CASSIEGQRINEKLFF

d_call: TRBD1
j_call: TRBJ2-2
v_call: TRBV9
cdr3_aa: CASSVSWTGGSGELFF